This T cell receptor beta chain was retrieved from a study of blood T cells in healthy people across ages. Findings and limits, study-wide: Per-million-T-cell TCR beta diversity fell roughly linearly with age.

Every sample gave at least 5 micrograms of total RNA when it was extracted. This CDR3 has 15 amino acids. Germline V gene sequence: CDR1 SGHRS, CDR2 YFSETQ. Trimming removed 6 bases from V and 5 bases from J; junction bases left unmatched: 10. Primers used in a second PCR of about 7 to 12 cycles were a sample-barcoded 5' primer and a J-beta primer mix. Via MiXCR, TCRdb re-called the 5' RACE reads, giving one row per CDR3 protein. The sample shows 2 million or so distinct CDR3 sequences, around 48% of them seen only once. This clonotype was seen a handful of times. Its antigen remains unknown. Sequencing was done on a sample of blood. This sequence was found in a woman between 40 and 50 years old in good health. V gene TRBV5-1 combines with J gene TRBJ2-5; the match to TRBD2 covers 10 bases. This CDR3 reads CASMASGGVLETQYF. The CDR3 region has the DNA TGCGCCAGCATGGCAAGCGGGGGGGTCCTGGAGACCCAGTACTTC.